This TCR beta chain was captured in a study of blood T cell repertoires in COVID-19. Study at large: Spain, Italy and the United States supplied samples that represented acute and convalescent COVID-19. T cells, B-cell-depleted T cells, or PBMCs supplied cDNA or gDNA.

TCRdb's copy holds only in-frame clones and misses some; the assay was immunoSEQ multiplex PCR. Found here are roughly 150,000 clones, around 90% of them singletons; the top ten hold around 4.6%. Specimen: peripheral blood. The origin of this receptor is a human donor in a cohort sampled during active COVID-19.

CDR3 in DNA: TGTGCCACTTCGACAGGGTGGAGCACCGGGGAGCTGTTTTTT. Translated, it gives CATSTGWSTGELFF. This chain joins TRBV6-5 and TRBJ2-2; 7 bases map to TRBD1. V dropped 10 bases and J dropped 4; count of bases not matched to a gene: 9. This CDR3 has 14 amino acids. Germline values: CDR1 MNHEY, CDR2 SVGAGI.